Listed below are T cell receptor beta chains from one sample, sequenced in a study of CD8+ T cells in alopecia areata. Assay used: immunoSEQ multiplex PCR; TCRdb lists only in-frame clones, some missing. The sample consists of 150,000 to 200,000 clones, around 60% of them appearing once. Sample: CD4+ T cells sorted from blood, taken at week 24, from a patient treated with tofacitinib. These TCRs come from a human donor with alopecia areata. Both conserved end residues are part of each CDR3.

CASSLIEQETQYF | TRBV5-1
CSVAGTGGYNEQFF | TRBV29-1
CASSGYENTEAFF | TRBV2
CASSQAGGLAGYNEQFF | TRBV4-1
CASSPPVWAGGHSPLHF | TRBV11-2
CAWQAGGTYNEQFF | TRBV30
CAWSVKNIQYF | TRBV30
CASTDGRDNSPLHF | TRBV2
CSVHRGRSDGYTF | TRBV29-1
CATEVQGRTYTF | TRBV19
CATSAGVETQYF | TRBV15